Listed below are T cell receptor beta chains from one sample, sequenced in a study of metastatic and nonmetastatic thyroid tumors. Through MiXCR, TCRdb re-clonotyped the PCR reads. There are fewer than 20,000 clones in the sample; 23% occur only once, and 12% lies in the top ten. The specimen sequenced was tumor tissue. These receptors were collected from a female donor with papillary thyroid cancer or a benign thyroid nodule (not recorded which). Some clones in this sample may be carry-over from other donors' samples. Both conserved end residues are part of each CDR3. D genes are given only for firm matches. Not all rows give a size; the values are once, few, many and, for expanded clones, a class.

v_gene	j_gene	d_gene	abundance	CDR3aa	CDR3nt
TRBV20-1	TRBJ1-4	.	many	CSARTGTNEKLFF	TGCAGTGCTAGAACGGGGACTAATGAAAAACTGTTTTTT
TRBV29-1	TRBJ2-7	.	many	CSVEVFLKGAYEQYF	TGCAGCGTTGAAGTTTTTCTGAAAGGAGCCTACGAGCAGTACTTC
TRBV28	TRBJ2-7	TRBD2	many	CASSLIGISGRYEQYF	TGTGCCAGCAGCCTCATCGGGATTAGCGGGAGGTACGAGCAGTACTTC
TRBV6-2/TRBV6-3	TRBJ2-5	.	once	CASSSPRDHNFQETQYF	TGTGCCAGCAGTTCCCCCAGGGACCACAACTTCCAAGAGACCCAGTACTTC
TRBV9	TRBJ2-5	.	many	CASSALVQETQYF	TGTGCCAGCAGCGCACTAGTCCAAGAGACCCAGTACTTC
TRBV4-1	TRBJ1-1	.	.	CASSPTTSGPNTEAFF	TGCGCCAGCAGCCCTACAACTTCGGGGCCTAACACTGAAGCTTTCTTT
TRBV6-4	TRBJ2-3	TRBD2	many	CASSDLTSGRPDTQYF	TGTGCCAGCAGTGACTTGACTAGCGGGAGGCCAGATACGCAGTATTTT
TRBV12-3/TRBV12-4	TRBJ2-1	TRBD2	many	CASSLTSGWSGEQFF	TGTGCCAGCAGTTTAACTAGCGGGTGGTCGGGTGAGCAGTTCTTC
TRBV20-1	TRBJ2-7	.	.	CSARDGGKKPYEQYF	TGCAGTGCTAGAGATGGCGGGAAGAAACCCTACGAGCAGTACTTC
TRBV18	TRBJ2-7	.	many	CASSPRADRPYEQYF	TGTGCCAGCTCACCAAGGGCCGACAGACCCTACGAGCAGTACTTC
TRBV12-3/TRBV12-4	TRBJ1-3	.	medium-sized	CASSLVSGGSPLNF	TGTGCCAGCAGTTTGGTCTCCGGGGGCAGTCCGCTAAATTTT
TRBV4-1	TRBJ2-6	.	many	CASSQDGFAGANVLTF	TGCGCCAGCAGCCAAGACGGGTTTGCTGGGGCCAACGTCCTGACTTTC
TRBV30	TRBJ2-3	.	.	CAWMWFGTDTQYF	TGTGCCTGGATGTGGTTCGGCACAGATACACAGTATTTT
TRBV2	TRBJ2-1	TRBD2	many	CASSSTSGIIHEQFF	TGTGCCAGCAGTTCGACTAGCGGGATCATCCATGAGCAGTTCTTC
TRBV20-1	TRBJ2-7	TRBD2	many	CSASPTSGSSYEQYF	TGCAGTGCTAGCCCCACTAGCGGAAGCTCCTACGAGCAGTACTTC
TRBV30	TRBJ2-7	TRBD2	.	CAWTRTSGRAVQYF	TGTGCCTGGACTAGGACTAGCGGGAGGGCCGTGCAGTACTTC
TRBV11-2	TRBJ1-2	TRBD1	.	CAAGTGVYGYTF	TGTGCCGCCGGGACAGGGGTTTACGGCTACACCTTC
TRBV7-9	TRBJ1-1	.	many	CASSSTEMNTEAFF	TGTGCCAGCAGTTCTACAGAGATGAACACTGAAGCTTTCTTT
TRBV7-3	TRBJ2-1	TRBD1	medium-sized	CASSPTGVPYNEQFF	TGTGCCAGCAGCCCTACAGGGGTGCCCTACAATGAGCAGTTCTTC
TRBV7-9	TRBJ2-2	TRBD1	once	CASSWDRGNTGELFF	TGTGCCAGCAGCTGGGACAGGGGGAACACCGGGGAGCTGTTTTTT
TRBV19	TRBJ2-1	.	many	CASSRTDGNQYNEQFF	TGTGCCAGTAGTAGGACCGACGGAAACCAATACAATGAGCAGTTCTTC
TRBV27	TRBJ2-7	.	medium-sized	CARIPGEASKVEQYF	TGTGCCAGGATACCTGGGGAGGCTTCTAAGGTCGAGCAGTACTTC
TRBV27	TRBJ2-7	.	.	CASSSHTNGRHEQYF	TGTGCCAGCAGTTCTCATACTAACGGGAGACACGAGCAGTACTTC
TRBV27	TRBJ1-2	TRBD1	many	CASSFLNPQQGSYTF	TGTGCCAGCAGTTTTCTTAACCCCCAACAGGGGAGCTACACCTTC
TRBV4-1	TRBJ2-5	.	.	CASSQGSTAFQETQYF	TGCGCCAGCAGCCAAGGGTCGACAGCTTTCCAAGAGACCCAGTACTTC
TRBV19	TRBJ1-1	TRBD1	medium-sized	CASSVRKTGVAEAFF	TGTGCCAGTAGTGTACGTAAGACAGGGGTTGCTGAAGCTTTCTTT
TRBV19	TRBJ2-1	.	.	CASSMGGISGHSSYNEQFF	TGTGCCAGTAGTATGGGCGGAATTTCGGGACACTCTTCTTACAATGAGCAGTTCTTC
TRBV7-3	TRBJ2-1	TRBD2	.	CASRSGTSGYNEQFF	TGTGCCAGCAGGTCCGGGACTAGCGGCTACAATGAGCAGTTCTTC
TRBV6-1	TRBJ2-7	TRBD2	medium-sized	CASSYVGTSSYEQYF	TGTGCCAGCAGTTATGTTGGGACTAGCTCCTACGAGCAGTACTTC
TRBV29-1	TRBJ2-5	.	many	CSGGSRETQYF	TGCAGCGGCGGGTCCCGAGAGACCCAGTACTTC
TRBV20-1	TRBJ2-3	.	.	CSAPLSVSTYTQYF	TGCAGTGCACCGCTTAGCGTTAGCACATATACGCAGTATTTT
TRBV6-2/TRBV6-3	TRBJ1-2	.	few	CASSYSSGANYGYTF	TGTGCCAGCAGTTACTCGTCCGGAGCCAACTATGGCTACACCTTC
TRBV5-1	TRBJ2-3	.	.	CASSFSESTDTQYF	TGCGCCAGCAGCTTTTCGGAAAGCACAGATACGCAGTATTTT
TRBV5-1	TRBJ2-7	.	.	CASSLVQVSAEQYF	TGCGCCAGCAGCTTGGTGCAGGTCTCGGCCGAGCAGTACTTC
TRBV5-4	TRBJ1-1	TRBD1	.	CAISAGQGVTEAFF	TGTGCCATCAGCGCCGGACAGGGGGTTACTGAAGCTTTCTTT
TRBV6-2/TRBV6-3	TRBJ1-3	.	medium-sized	CASSFSGNTIYF	TGTGCCAGCAGTTTTTCCGGAAACACCATATATTTT
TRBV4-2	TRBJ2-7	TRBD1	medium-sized	CASSQELAGGYEQYF	TGTGCCAGCAGCCAAGAACTTGCAGGGGGATACGAGCAGTACTTC
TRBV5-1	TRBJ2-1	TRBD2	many	CASSLAGLAVTNEQFF	TGCGCCAGCAGCTTGGCCGGACTAGCGGTAACCAATGAGCAGTTCTTC
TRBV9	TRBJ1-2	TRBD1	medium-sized	CASSTGGNYGYTF	TGTGCCAGCAGCACAGGGGGGAACTATGGCTACACCTTC
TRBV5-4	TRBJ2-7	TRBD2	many	CASSSGTSGTYEQYF	TGTGCCAGCAGCTCTGGGACTAGCGGCACCTACGAGCAGTACTTC
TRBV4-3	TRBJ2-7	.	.	CASSQDLSDSYEQYF	TGCGCCAGCAGCCAAGATCTTTCAGATTCCTACGAGCAGTACTTC
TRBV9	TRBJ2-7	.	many	CASSSNRERAYEQYF	TGTGCCAGCAGCTCGAACAGGGAGCGGGCTTACGAGCAGTACTTC
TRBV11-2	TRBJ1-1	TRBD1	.	CASSPGGQGLLKAFF	TGTGCCAGCAGCCCGGGGGGACAGGGACTTTTAAAAGCTTTCTTT
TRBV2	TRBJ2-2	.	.	CASSEERGGAVGDLFF	TGTGCCAGCAGTGAAGAGCGTGGTGGGGCCGTCGGGGATCTGTTTTTT
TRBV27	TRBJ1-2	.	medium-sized	CASSPTLGGFYGYTF	TGTGCCAGCAGTCCAACCCTGGGAGGTTTCTATGGCTACACCTTC
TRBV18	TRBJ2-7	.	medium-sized	CASSPRPDSYEQYF	TGTGCCAGCTCACCCCGCCCCGACTCCTACGAGCAGTACTTC
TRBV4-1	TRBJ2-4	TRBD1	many	CASSRTGADIQYF	TGCGCCAGCAGCCGGACAGGGGCGGACATTCAGTACTTC
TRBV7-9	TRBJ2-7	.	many	CASDNSYEQYF	TGTGCCAGCGATAACTCCTACGAGCAGTACTTC
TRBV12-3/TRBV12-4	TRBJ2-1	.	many	CASSLGLAQFF	TGTGCCAGCAGTTTGGGGCTAGCGCAGTTCTTC
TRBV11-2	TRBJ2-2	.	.	CASSLDLANTGELFF	TGTGCCAGCAGCTTAGATCTGGCCAACACCGGGGAGCTGTTTTTT
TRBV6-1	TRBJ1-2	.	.	CASSEAINSYGYTF	TGTGCCAGCAGTGAAGCGATTAACAGTTATGGCTACACCTTC
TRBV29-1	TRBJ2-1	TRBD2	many	CSVELVGTTLAEQFF	TGCAGCGTTGAATTGGTCGGGACTACTCTGGCTGAGCAGTTCTTC